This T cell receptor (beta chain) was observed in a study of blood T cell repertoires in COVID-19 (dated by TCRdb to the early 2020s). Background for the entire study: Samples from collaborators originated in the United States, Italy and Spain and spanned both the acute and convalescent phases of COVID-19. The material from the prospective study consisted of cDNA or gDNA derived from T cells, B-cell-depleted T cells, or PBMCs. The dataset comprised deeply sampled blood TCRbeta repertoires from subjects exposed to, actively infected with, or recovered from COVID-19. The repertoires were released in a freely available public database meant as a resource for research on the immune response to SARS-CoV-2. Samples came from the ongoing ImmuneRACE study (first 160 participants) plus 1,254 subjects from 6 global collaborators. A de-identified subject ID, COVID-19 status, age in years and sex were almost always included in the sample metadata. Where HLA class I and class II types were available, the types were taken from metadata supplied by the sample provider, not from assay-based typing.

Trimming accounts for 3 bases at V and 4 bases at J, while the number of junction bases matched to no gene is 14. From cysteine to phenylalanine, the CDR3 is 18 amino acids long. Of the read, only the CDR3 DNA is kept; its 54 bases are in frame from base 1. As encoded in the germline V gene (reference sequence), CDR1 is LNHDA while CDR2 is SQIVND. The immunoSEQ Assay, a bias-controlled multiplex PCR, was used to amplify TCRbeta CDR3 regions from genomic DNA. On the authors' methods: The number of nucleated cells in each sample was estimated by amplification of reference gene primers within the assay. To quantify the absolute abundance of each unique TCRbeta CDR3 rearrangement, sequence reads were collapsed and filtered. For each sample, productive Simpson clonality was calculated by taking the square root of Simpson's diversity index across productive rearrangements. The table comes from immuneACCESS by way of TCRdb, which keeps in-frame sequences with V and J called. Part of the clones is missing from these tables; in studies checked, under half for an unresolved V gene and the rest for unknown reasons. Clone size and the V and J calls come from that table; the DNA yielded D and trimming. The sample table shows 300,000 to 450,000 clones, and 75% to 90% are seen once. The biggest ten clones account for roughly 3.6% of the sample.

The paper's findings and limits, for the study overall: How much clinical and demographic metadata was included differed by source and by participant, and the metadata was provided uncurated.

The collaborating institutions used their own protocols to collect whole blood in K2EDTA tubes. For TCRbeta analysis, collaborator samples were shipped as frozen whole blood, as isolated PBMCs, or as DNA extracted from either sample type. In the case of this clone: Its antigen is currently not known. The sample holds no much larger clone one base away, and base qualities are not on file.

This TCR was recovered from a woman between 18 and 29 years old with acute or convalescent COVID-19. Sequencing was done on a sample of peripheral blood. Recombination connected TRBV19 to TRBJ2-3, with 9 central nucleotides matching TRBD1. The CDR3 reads CASSISGQGYLVADTQYF. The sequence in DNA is TGTGCCAGTAGTATCTCGGGACAGGGATATTTGGTGGCAGATACGCAGTATTTT.